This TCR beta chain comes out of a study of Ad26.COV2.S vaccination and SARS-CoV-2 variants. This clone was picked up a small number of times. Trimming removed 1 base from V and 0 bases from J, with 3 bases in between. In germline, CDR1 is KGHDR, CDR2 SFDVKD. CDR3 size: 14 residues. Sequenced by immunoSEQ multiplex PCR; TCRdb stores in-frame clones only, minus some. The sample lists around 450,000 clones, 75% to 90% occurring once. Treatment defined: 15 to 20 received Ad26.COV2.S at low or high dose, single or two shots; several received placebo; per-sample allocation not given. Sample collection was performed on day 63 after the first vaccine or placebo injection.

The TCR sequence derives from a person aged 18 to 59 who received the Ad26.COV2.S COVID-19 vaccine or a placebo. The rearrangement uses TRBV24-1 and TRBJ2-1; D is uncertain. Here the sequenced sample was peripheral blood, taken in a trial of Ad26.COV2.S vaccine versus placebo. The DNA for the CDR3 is TGTGCCACCAGTGATTTCAGCTCCTACAATGAGCAGTTCTTC. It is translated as CATSDFSSYNEQFF.